The T cell receptor beta chain described here comes from a study of T-cell reconstitution after alpha-beta-depleted transplantation in children. Points from the study as a whole: A year post-transplant, T-cell counts and diversity derived mostly from newly produced T cells.

The CDR3 loop spans 13 amino acids. CDR1 is LNHDA, CDR2 SQIVND, per germline (reference sequence). The V and J ends lost 7 bases and 5 bases respectively, with 14 bases between them. Comment on this clonotype: Antigen unknown.

This sample's TCRbeta library carried unique molecular identifier barcodes. TCRdb reprocessed the PCR reads with MiXCR, giving one entry per CDR3 protein. Altogether 250,000 to 300,000 distinct CDR3 sequences are present, less than 9.5% being singletons, with the ten largest covering 9.1%. The TCR sequence derives from a female patient between 2 and 10 years old who had a stem cell transplant for Fanconi anemia, so the T cells may come from the graft donor. The source material was peripheral blood, sampled 360 days after TCRalphabeta/CD19-depleted stem cell transplant. The chain couples TRBV19 to TRBJ1-1, with no clear D. CDR3 bases: TGTGCCAGTACACCTCGGGGTCGTACTGAAGCTTTCTTT. Translation: CASTPRGRTEAFF.